This is a list of T cell receptor beta chains from one sample in a study of T cells in Graves' hyperthyroidism and ophthalmopathy. TCRdb used MiXCR to reprocess the multiplex PCR reads, holding one entry per CDR3 protein. Counted here are about 580,000 distinct CDR3 sequences, more than 11% occurring once; the ten biggest clones make up around 5.4%. Sequenced material: blood. Receptors originate from a woman in her thirties with Graves' hyperthyroidism that later progressed to Graves' ophthalmopathy. CDR3s include the opening cysteine and the closing phenylalanine or tryptophan. Fields, in order: V gene, D gene, J gene, clone size, CDR3 protein, CDR3 DNA. The D gene is left open where the match is weak. Clone size, where shown, is once, few, many, or a class for clones that have expanded.

TRBV7-9	TRBD1	TRBJ1-2	many	CASSLGTGLYTF	TGTGCCAGCAGCCTCGGGACAGGGCTCTACACCTTC
TRBV5-1	TRBD1	TRBJ1-2	-	CASSPYGTEDYGYTF	TGCGCCAGCAGCCCGTACGGGACAGAGGACTATGGCTACACCTTC
TRBV6-1	TRBD1	TRBJ1-3	-	CASSLSAPGTVKTSGNTIYF	TGTGCCAGCAGTCTTTCTGCCCCCGGGACAGTGAAAACCTCTGGAAACACCATATATTTT
TRBV6-1	TRBD1	TRBJ2-7	-	CASSRTGVGPYF	TGTGCCAGCAGTAGGACAGGGGTCGGGCCGTACTTC
TRBV28	TRBD1	TRBJ1-5	many	CASSFFRDRGDQPQHF	TGTGCCAGCAGTTTTTTCCGGGACAGAGGGGATCAGCCCCAGCATTTT
TRBV7-9	TRBD1	TRBJ1-5	few	CASSSGQGLQPQHF	TGTGCCAGCAGCTCAGGACAGGGCCTTCAGCCCCAGCATTTT
TRBV27	-	TRBJ2-1	few	CASTLGGPYNEQFF	TGTGCCAGCACTTTAGGAGGTCCCTACAATGAGCAGTTCTTC
TRBV29-1	-	TRBJ1-1	many	CSVVVTKRLMNTEAFF	TGCAGCGTTGTCGTCACCAAGCGCCTCATGAACACTGAAGCTTTCTTT
TRBV20-1	TRBD1	TRBJ2-5	many	CSANDQGAIETQYF	TGCAGTGCAAACGACCAGGGGGCCATTGAGACCCAGTACTTC
TRBV5-5	TRBD1	TRBJ1-4	many	CASSLLWDRDNEKLFF	TGTGCCAGCAGCTTGTTATGGGACAGGGATAATGAAAAACTGTTTTTT
TRBV29-1	-	TRBJ1-3	many	CSVVESMGTGNTIYF	TGCAGCGTTGTAGAGAGTATGGGAACTGGAAACACCATATATTTT
TRBV6-2/TRBV6-3	-	TRBJ2-4	-	CASKGFSKNIQYF	TGTGCCAGCAAGGGCTTTAGCAAAAACATTCAGTACTTC
TRBV10-3	TRBD2	TRBJ2-5	-	CATNSGRALGETQYF	TGTGCCACAAATAGCGGGAGGGCCCTCGGGGAGACCCAGTACTTC
TRBV7-9	-	TRBJ2-7	many	CASSPAGVTHEQYF	TGTGCCAGCAGCCCAGCAGGGGTTACCCACGAGCAGTACTTC
TRBV10-3	-	TRBJ2-3	many	CAIGDSTDTQYF	TGTGCCATCGGGGATAGCACAGATACGCAGTATTTT
TRBV12-3/TRBV12-4	-	TRBJ1-2	many	CASSRDPVYTF	TGTGCCAGCAGTCGAGACCCGGTCTACACCTTC
TRBV3-1	-	TRBJ2-2	few	CASSHSGELFF	TGTGCCAGCAGCCATTCCGGGGAGCTGTTTTTT
TRBV5-5	-	TRBJ1-5	few	CASSWDPGSSNQPQHF	TGTGCCAGCAGCTGGGACCCCGGGAGCAGCAATCAGCCCCAGCATTTT
TRBV5-1	TRBD1	TRBJ1-2	few	CASSSDRVEGYTF	TGCGCCAGCAGCTCCGACAGGGTTGAAGGCTACACCTTC
TRBV9	TRBD1	TRBJ2-7	-	CASSGRDSHYEQYF	TGTGCCAGCAGCGGCCGGGACAGTCACTACGAGCAGTACTTC
TRBV12-3/TRBV12-4	-	TRBJ2-5	many	CASSNRRGSETQYF	TGTGCCAGCAGTAACCGTAGGGGCTCGGAGACCCAGTACTTC
TRBV24-1	-	TRBJ1-5	many	CATSDASDQPQHF	TGTGCCACCAGTGATGCTTCGGATCAGCCCCAGCATTTT
TRBV25-1	-	TRBJ1-6	many	CASSELVRNSPLHF	TGTGCCAGCAGTGAATTGGTCAGGAATTCACCCCTCCACTTT
TRBV5-5	-	TRBJ1-5	many	CASSINKDQPQHF	TGTGCCAGCAGCATAAATAAGGATCAGCCCCAGCATTTT
TRBV4-1	-	TRBJ2-1	many	CASSQVGGLNYNEQFF	TGCGCCAGCAGCCAAGTAGGTGGACTGAATTACAATGAGCAGTTCTTC
TRBV2	-	TRBJ1-4	many	CASSEDLAGVANEKLFF	TGTGCCAGCAGTGAAGACTTGGCCGGGGTAGCTAATGAAAAACTGTTTTTT
TRBV7-9	-	TRBJ2-3	few	CASSPRSGGDTQYF	TGTGCCAGCAGCCCCAGATCTGGCGGGGACACGCAGTATTTT
TRBV10-3	TRBD1	TRBJ1-1	many	CAIRSGQTNTEAFF	TGTGCCATCAGATCGGGACAGACGAACACTGAAGCTTTCTTT
TRBV18	TRBD1	TRBJ1-1	many	CASSHNRGTGMNTEAFF	TGTGCCAGCTCACACAACAGGGGTACGGGTATGAACACTGAAGCTTTCTTT
TRBV24-1	TRBD2	TRBJ2-3	many	CATSDPMGREKANTQYF	TGTGCCACCAGTGATCCTATGGGGCGGGAGAAAGCAAATACGCAGTATTTT
TRBV6-2/TRBV6-3	-	TRBJ2-4	many	CASSYGGSGIQYF	TGTGCCAGCAGTTATGGAGGGAGCGGCATTCAGTACTTC
TRBV29-1	-	TRBJ1-2	few	CSVGMDHPTYTF	TGCAGCGTTGGGATGGATCATCCGACCTACACCTTC
TRBV6-2/TRBV6-3	-	TRBJ2-3	few	CASSLLSRGDTQYF	TGTGCCAGCAGTTTGCTTTCGAGGGGAGATACGCAGTATTTT
TRBV7-3	TRBD1	TRBJ1-2	many	CASSDLGDRGLWGYTF	TGTGCCAGCAGCGACCTAGGAGACAGGGGGCTTTGGGGCTACACCTTC
TRBV7-8	TRBD2	TRBJ2-1	many	CASRFGLAGVPSGNEQFF	TGTGCCAGCAGATTCGGACTAGCGGGAGTGCCGTCCGGGAATGAGCAGTTCTTC
TRBV6-2/TRBV6-3	-	TRBJ1-1	many	CASSYPLENTEAFF	TGTGCCAGCAGTTACCCACTCGAGAACACTGAAGCTTTCTTT
TRBV11-3	-	TRBJ1-2	many	CASSLESSSYTF	TGTGCCAGCAGCTTAGAAAGTTCCAGCTACACCTTC
TRBV3-1	-	TRBJ2-7	many	CASSHQGSAYEQYF	TGTGCCAGCAGCCATCAGGGGAGCGCCTACGAGCAGTACTTC
TRBV7-3	-	TRBJ1-4	many	CASSFLTMGNEKLFF	TGTGCCAGCAGCTTTCTGACGATGGGGAATGAAAAACTGTTTTTT